Listed below are T cell receptor beta chains from one sample, sequenced in a study of metastatic and nonmetastatic thyroid tumors. MiXCR was used by TCRdb to re-call the PCR reads. The table includes roughly 72,000 clones, less than 20% detected once. The sample comprised blood. The receptors come from a female donor with papillary thyroid cancer or a benign thyroid nodule (not recorded which). Some clones in this sample may be carry-over from other donors' samples. CDR3s include the opening cysteine and the closing phenylalanine or tryptophan. Fields, in order: J gene, CDR3 length, V gene, D gene, clone size, CDR3 DNA, CDR3 protein. A D gene is named only where the DNA matches it firmly. A clone size is listed for some rows: how often the clone was seen (once, few, many), or a class if it is expanded.

j_call: TRBJ1-2; cdr3_length: 14; v_call: TRBV7-2; d_call: .; clone_size: .; cdr3_nt: TGTGCCAGCAGCTTAGACAGTAATAACTATGGCTACACCTTC; cdr3_aa: CASSLDSNNYGYTF
j_call: TRBJ2-7; cdr3_length: 15; v_call: TRBV11-3; d_call: .; clone_size: many; cdr3_nt: TGTGCCAGCAGCCCGCAGGACTTTATCACGGGCGAGCAGTACTTC; cdr3_aa: CASSPQDFITGEQYF
j_call: TRBJ1-1; cdr3_length: 15; v_call: TRBV28; d_call: .; clone_size: many; cdr3_nt: TGTGCCGGAGGGGGGGCGGGGCAGGGCGACACTGAAGCTTTCTTT; cdr3_aa: CAGGGAGQGDTEAFF
j_call: TRBJ2-3; cdr3_length: 14; v_call: TRBV5-1; d_call: .; clone_size: .; cdr3_nt: TGCGCCAGCAGATCTTCGGCTAGCACAGATACGCAGTATTTT; cdr3_aa: CASRSSASTDTQYF
j_call: TRBJ2-3; cdr3_length: 15; v_call: TRBV6-5; d_call: TRBD2; clone_size: few; cdr3_nt: TGTGCCAGCAGTCCTCTAGCGGGAGTCACAGATACGCAGTATTTT; cdr3_aa: CASSPLAGVTDTQYF
j_call: TRBJ1-6; cdr3_length: 15; v_call: TRBV12-3/TRBV12-4; d_call: .; clone_size: few; cdr3_nt: TGTGCCAGCAGTTTCGAGGGGGGTGGAATTTCACCCCTCCACTTT; cdr3_aa: CASSFEGGGISPLHF
j_call: TRBJ1-5; cdr3_length: 16; v_call: TRBV5-6; d_call: TRBD1; clone_size: many; cdr3_nt: TGTGCCAGCAGCTTCGAGACAGGGGGAATGGCTCAGCCCCAGCATTTT; cdr3_aa: CASSFETGGMAQPQHF
j_call: TRBJ1-1; cdr3_length: 13; v_call: TRBV29-1; d_call: .; clone_size: many; cdr3_nt: TGCAGCGTTTATCGGCAGGCTGACACTGAAGCTTTCTTT; cdr3_aa: CSVYRQADTEAFF
j_call: TRBJ2-2; cdr3_length: 17; v_call: TRBV30; d_call: TRBD2; clone_size: many; cdr3_nt: TGTGCCTGGAGTGTATGGGTAGCGGGAGCGGCCACCGGGGAGCTGTTTTTT; cdr3_aa: CAWSVWVAGAATGELFF
j_call: TRBJ2-1; cdr3_length: 19; v_call: TRBV5-1; d_call: TRBD2; clone_size: .; cdr3_nt: TGCGCCAGCAGCTTGGACCCTCGGGGGGGCCCATCAAGCTACAATGAGCAGTTCTTC; cdr3_aa: CASSLDPRGGPSSYNEQFF
j_call: TRBJ1-5; cdr3_length: 16; v_call: TRBV28; d_call: TRBD1; clone_size: few; cdr3_nt: TGTGCCAGCAGTTTATACCCAGGGGGTGGCAATCAGCCCCAGCATTTT; cdr3_aa: CASSLYPGGGNQPQHF
j_call: TRBJ1-2; cdr3_length: 15; v_call: TRBV14; d_call: .; clone_size: .; cdr3_nt: TGTGCCAGCAGCCAAGGAAGGGCATACAACTATGGCTACACCTTC; cdr3_aa: CASSQGRAYNYGYTF
j_call: TRBJ2-7; cdr3_length: 15; v_call: TRBV11-2; d_call: TRBD2; clone_size: many; cdr3_nt: TGTGCCAGCAGCTTTTCTGCGGGAGGCCCCTACGAGCAGTACTTC; cdr3_aa: CASSFSAGGPYEQYF
j_call: TRBJ1-4; cdr3_length: 16; v_call: TRBV4-2; d_call: .; clone_size: .; cdr3_nt: TGTGCCAGCAGCCAAGATCCCCGGCCAACTAATGAAAAACTGTTTTTT; cdr3_aa: CASSQDPRPTNEKLFF
j_call: TRBJ1-3; cdr3_length: 15; v_call: TRBV9; d_call: .; clone_size: many; cdr3_nt: TGTGCCAGCAGCGCAATGGGTCTCTCTGGAAACACCATATATTTT; cdr3_aa: CASSAMGLSGNTIYF
j_call: TRBJ2-7; cdr3_length: 11; v_call: TRBV20-1; d_call: .; clone_size: .; cdr3_nt: TGCAGTGTTGCCAACTCCTACGAGCAGTACTTC; cdr3_aa: CSVANSYEQYF
j_call: TRBJ2-7; cdr3_length: 13; v_call: TRBV4-1; d_call: .; clone_size: many; cdr3_nt: TGCGCCAGCAGCCCCGCAGGGTTTTACGAGCAGTACTTC; cdr3_aa: CASSPAGFYEQYF
j_call: TRBJ1-6; cdr3_length: 14; v_call: TRBV30; d_call: .; clone_size: .; cdr3_nt: TGTGCCTGGAACCACGGGCAGAGGGGGTCACCCCTCCACTTT; cdr3_aa: CAWNHGQRGSPLHF
j_call: TRBJ1-5; cdr3_length: 13; v_call: TRBV30; d_call: .; clone_size: once; cdr3_nt: TGTGCCTGGAGCAAGGGGGTCGGTCAGCCCCAGCATTTT; cdr3_aa: CAWSKGVGQPQHF
j_call: TRBJ2-7; cdr3_length: 16; v_call: TRBV4-2; d_call: .; clone_size: .; cdr3_nt: TGTGCCAGCAGCCAAGATCTTAGCGGAAACGGATACGAGCAGTACTTC; cdr3_aa: CASSQDLSGNGYEQYF
j_call: TRBJ2-7; cdr3_length: 15; v_call: TRBV18; d_call: .; clone_size: .; cdr3_nt: TGTGCCAGCTCACCACCAAACTCCAGGAGAGGAGAGCAGTACTTC; cdr3_aa: CASSPPNSRRGEQYF
j_call: TRBJ2-4; cdr3_length: 18; v_call: TRBV27; d_call: TRBD2; clone_size: many; cdr3_nt: TGTGCCAGCAGTTCTCCGCAGACTAGCGGGCTTCTCAAAAACATTCAGTACTTC; cdr3_aa: CASSSPQTSGLLKNIQYF
j_call: TRBJ1-6; cdr3_length: 16; v_call: TRBV27; d_call: .; clone_size: few; cdr3_nt: TGTGCCAGCAGAATCACAGGGAGCTCCTATAATTCACCCCTCCACTTT; cdr3_aa: CASRITGSSYNSPLHF
j_call: TRBJ1-2; cdr3_length: 15; v_call: TRBV24-1; d_call: .; clone_size: many; cdr3_nt: TGTGCCACCAGTGATCCCTCGAGAATGGGGTATGGCTACACCTTC; cdr3_aa: CATSDPSRMGYGYTF
j_call: TRBJ1-2; cdr3_length: 12; v_call: TRBV18; d_call: .; clone_size: many; cdr3_nt: TGTGCCAGCTCATCAACAGGGTTGGGCTACACCTTC; cdr3_aa: CASSSTGLGYTF
j_call: TRBJ2-7; cdr3_length: 13; v_call: TRBV19; d_call: .; clone_size: few; cdr3_nt: TGTGCCAGTAGTATGTTTTATGGCTACGAGCAGTACTTC; cdr3_aa: CASSMFYGYEQYF
j_call: TRBJ1-5; cdr3_length: 13; v_call: TRBV5-4; d_call: .; clone_size: .; cdr3_nt: TGTGCCAGCAGCTCCGGACTCGATCAGCCCCAGCATTTT; cdr3_aa: CASSSGLDQPQHF
j_call: TRBJ1-4; cdr3_length: 15; v_call: TRBV9; d_call: .; clone_size: many; cdr3_nt: TGTGCCAGCAGCGTAGCTGGGCAGGAAAATGAAAAACTGTTTTTT; cdr3_aa: CASSVAGQENEKLFF
j_call: TRBJ2-4; cdr3_length: 18; v_call: TRBV11-2; d_call: TRBD2; clone_size: many; cdr3_nt: TGTGCCAGCAGCTTAGAGCCCTCGGGGGGTGGAGCCAAAAACATTCAGTACTTC; cdr3_aa: CASSLEPSGGGAKNIQYF
j_call: TRBJ2-3; cdr3_length: 16; v_call: TRBV2; d_call: TRBD2; clone_size: many; cdr3_nt: TGTGCCAGCAGTGCCCCAAAAGCGGGAGCTACAGATACGCAGTATTTT; cdr3_aa: CASSAPKAGATDTQYF
j_call: TRBJ2-1; cdr3_length: 12; v_call: TRBV19; d_call: .; clone_size: many; cdr3_nt: TGTGCCAGTGGTATTGCCCGGGGTGAGCAGTTCTTC; cdr3_aa: CASGIARGEQFF
j_call: TRBJ2-2; cdr3_length: 13; v_call: TRBV5-6; d_call: .; clone_size: .; cdr3_nt: TGTGCCAGCACCACAAAGGGAGCCGGGGAGCTGTTTTTT; cdr3_aa: CASTTKGAGELFF
j_call: TRBJ2-1; cdr3_length: 14; v_call: TRBV7-6; d_call: TRBD2; clone_size: many; cdr3_nt: TGTGCCAGCAGCACACTAGCGGCCTACAATGAGCAGTTCTTC; cdr3_aa: CASSTLAAYNEQFF
j_call: TRBJ2-3; cdr3_length: 13; v_call: TRBV4-1; d_call: .; clone_size: many; cdr3_nt: TGCGCCAGCAGCCAAGGGGGGTTGGATACGCAGTATTTT; cdr3_aa: CASSQGGLDTQYF
j_call: TRBJ1-4; cdr3_length: 15; v_call: TRBV18; d_call: .; clone_size: once; cdr3_nt: TGTGCCAGCTCACCACGGAACGGGGGCGACGAAAAACTGTTTTTT; cdr3_aa: CASSPRNGGDEKLFF
j_call: TRBJ2-5; cdr3_length: 14; v_call: TRBV19; d_call: .; clone_size: many; cdr3_nt: TGTGCCAGTAGAGCCGTAGGGGGGCAAGAGACCCAGTACTTC; cdr3_aa: CASRAVGGQETQYF
j_call: TRBJ2-7; cdr3_length: 15; v_call: TRBV27; d_call: .; clone_size: few; cdr3_nt: TGTGCCATCAGTTTATCGCCACGACGGGATTACGAGCAGTACTTC; cdr3_aa: CAISLSPRRDYEQYF
j_call: TRBJ2-5; cdr3_length: 18; v_call: TRBV20-1; d_call: TRBD2; clone_size: .; cdr3_nt: TGCAGTGCTAGAGACGGGACTAGCGGGAGAAGGATGAGGGAGACCCAGTACTTC; cdr3_aa: CSARDGTSGRRMRETQYF
j_call: TRBJ2-7; cdr3_length: 15; v_call: TRBV9; d_call: TRBD2; clone_size: many; cdr3_nt: TGTGCCAGCAGCGAAACTAGCGGGGCCTCCTACGAGCAGTACTTC; cdr3_aa: CASSETSGASYEQYF
j_call: TRBJ2-1; cdr3_length: 15; v_call: TRBV27; d_call: .; clone_size: many; cdr3_nt: TGTGCCAGCAGTCCTACCTGGAGCTCCTACAATGAGCAGTTCTTC; cdr3_aa: CASSPTWSSYNEQFF
j_call: TRBJ1-3; cdr3_length: 14; v_call: TRBV5-6; d_call: .; clone_size: many; cdr3_nt: TGTGCCAGCAGCTTTCTTACAGCTGGAAACACCATATATTTT; cdr3_aa: CASSFLTAGNTIYF
j_call: TRBJ1-1; cdr3_length: 13; v_call: TRBV5-1; d_call: TRBD1; clone_size: many; cdr3_nt: TGCGCCAGCAGCTTAACAGGGGAGGCTGAAGCTTTCTTT; cdr3_aa: CASSLTGEAEAFF
j_call: TRBJ2-3; cdr3_length: 17; v_call: TRBV28; d_call: TRBD2; clone_size: .; cdr3_nt: TGTGCCAGCAGTCTAATTCTCGGCGGGAGCCGTACAGATACGCAGTATTTT; cdr3_aa: CASSLILGGSRTDTQYF
j_call: TRBJ1-1; cdr3_length: 12; v_call: TRBV20-1; d_call: .; clone_size: many; cdr3_nt: TGTAGACAAAGAGGGGTGAACACTGAAGCTTTCTTT; cdr3_aa: CRQRGVNTEAFF
j_call: TRBJ1-2; cdr3_length: 16; v_call: TRBV27; d_call: .; clone_size: many; cdr3_nt: TGTGCCAGCAGACAGGGAACGACAGGCTTTCGCTATGGCTACACCTTC; cdr3_aa: CASRQGTTGFRYGYTF
j_call: TRBJ2-1; cdr3_length: 16; v_call: TRBV20-1; d_call: TRBD2; clone_size: .; cdr3_nt: TGCAGTGGGGTTAGCGGGAGTGGTAGCTCCTACAATGAGCAGTTCTTC; cdr3_aa: CSGVSGSGSSYNEQFF
j_call: TRBJ1-1; cdr3_length: 11; v_call: TRBV28; d_call: .; clone_size: many; cdr3_nt: TGTGCCAGCAGCCAAGCCTTCGAAGCTTTCTTT; cdr3_aa: CASSQAFEAFF
j_call: TRBJ2-7; cdr3_length: 12; v_call: TRBV25-1; d_call: .; clone_size: .; cdr3_nt: TGTGCCAGCAGCCGTAAACGAGACGAGCAGTACTTC; cdr3_aa: CASSRKRDEQYF
j_call: TRBJ2-3; cdr3_length: 16; v_call: TRBV2; d_call: TRBD1; clone_size: many; cdr3_nt: TGTGCCAGCACCCAGACACCCGGGACAGGGAGGGATACGCAGTATTTT; cdr3_aa: CASTQTPGTGRDTQYF
j_call: TRBJ1-1; cdr3_length: 15; v_call: TRBV19; d_call: TRBD1; clone_size: .; cdr3_nt: TGTGCCAGTAGGAGGGACTACAGGGGGCTCACTGAAGCTTTCTTT; cdr3_aa: CASRRDYRGLTEAFF
j_call: TRBJ2-6; cdr3_length: 16; v_call: TRBV6-5; d_call: .; clone_size: many; cdr3_nt: TGTGCCAGCAGTTACTCAGGGGGGTCTGGGGCCAACGTCCTGACTTTC; cdr3_aa: CASSYSGGSGANVLTF
j_call: TRBJ1-1; cdr3_length: 14; v_call: TRBV3-1; d_call: TRBD1; clone_size: many; cdr3_nt: TGTGCCAGCAGCCAAGATGACAGGGGGCCCGAAGCTTTCTTT; cdr3_aa: CASSQDDRGPEAFF
j_call: TRBJ1-1; cdr3_length: 13; v_call: TRBV28; d_call: .; clone_size: many; cdr3_nt: TGTGCCAGCACCAGGCGGAAGAACACTGAAGCTTTCTTT; cdr3_aa: CASTRRKNTEAFF
j_call: TRBJ1-1; cdr3_length: 14; v_call: TRBV9; d_call: .; clone_size: many; cdr3_nt: TGTGCCAGCAGCGTCCGGGACACCTACACTGAAGCTTTCTTT; cdr3_aa: CASSVRDTYTEAFF
j_call: TRBJ2-7; cdr3_length: 14; v_call: TRBV11-3; d_call: TRBD2; clone_size: .; cdr3_nt: TGTGCCAGCAGCCAGACTAGCGGGAGGCTTGAGCAGTACTTC; cdr3_aa: CASSQTSGRLEQYF